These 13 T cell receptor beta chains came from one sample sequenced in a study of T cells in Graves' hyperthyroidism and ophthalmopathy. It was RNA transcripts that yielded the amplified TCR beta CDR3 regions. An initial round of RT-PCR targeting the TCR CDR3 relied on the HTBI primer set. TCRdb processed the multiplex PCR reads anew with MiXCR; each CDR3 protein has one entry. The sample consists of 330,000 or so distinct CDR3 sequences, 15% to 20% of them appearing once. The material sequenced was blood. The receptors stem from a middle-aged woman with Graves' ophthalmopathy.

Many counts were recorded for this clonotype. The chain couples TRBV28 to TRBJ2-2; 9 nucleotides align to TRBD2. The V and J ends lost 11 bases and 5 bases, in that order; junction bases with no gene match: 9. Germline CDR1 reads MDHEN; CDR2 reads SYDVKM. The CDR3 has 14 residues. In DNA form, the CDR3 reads TGTGCCGTGCTAAACCTAGCGGGAACCGGGGAGCTGTTTTTT. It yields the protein CAVLNLAGTGELFF.

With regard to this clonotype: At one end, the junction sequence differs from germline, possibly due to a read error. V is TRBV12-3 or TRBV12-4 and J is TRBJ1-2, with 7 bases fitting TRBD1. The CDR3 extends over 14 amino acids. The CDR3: CSSRKDRTYWGYTF. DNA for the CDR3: TGTTCCAGCAGGAAGGACAGGACCTATTGGGGCTACACCTTC.

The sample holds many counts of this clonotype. The DNA for the CDR3 is TGTGCCAGCAGGAGGAGCTCCTATAATTCACCCCTCCACTTT. This codes for CASRRSSYNSPLHF. The genes are TRBV12-3 or TRBV12-4 and TRBJ1-6; no clear D. Trimming took off 6 bases at V and 0 bases at J, with 6 bases between the two ends. The CDR3 has 14 amino acids.

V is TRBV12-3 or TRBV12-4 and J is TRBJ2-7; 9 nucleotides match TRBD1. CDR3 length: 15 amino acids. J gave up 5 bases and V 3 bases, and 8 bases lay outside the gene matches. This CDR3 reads CASSLWGQGKNEQYF. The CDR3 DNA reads TGTGCCAGCAGTTTGTGGGGACAGGGTAAAAACGAGCAGTACTTC.

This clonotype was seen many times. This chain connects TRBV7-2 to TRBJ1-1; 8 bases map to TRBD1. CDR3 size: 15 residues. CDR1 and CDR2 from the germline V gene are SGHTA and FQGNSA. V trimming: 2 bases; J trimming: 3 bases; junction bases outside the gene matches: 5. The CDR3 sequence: CASSLNRGEYTEAFF. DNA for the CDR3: TGTGCCAGCAGCTTAAACAGGGGGGAGTACACTGAAGCTTTCTTT.

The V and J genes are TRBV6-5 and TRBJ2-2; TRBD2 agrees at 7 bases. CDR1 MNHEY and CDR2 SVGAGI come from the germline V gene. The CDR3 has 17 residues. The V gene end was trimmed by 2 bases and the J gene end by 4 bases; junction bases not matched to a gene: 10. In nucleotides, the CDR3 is TGTGCCAGCAGTTACGCTTCTGGGGGGACTACCACCGGGGAGCTGTTTTTT. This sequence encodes CASSYASGGTTTGELFF.

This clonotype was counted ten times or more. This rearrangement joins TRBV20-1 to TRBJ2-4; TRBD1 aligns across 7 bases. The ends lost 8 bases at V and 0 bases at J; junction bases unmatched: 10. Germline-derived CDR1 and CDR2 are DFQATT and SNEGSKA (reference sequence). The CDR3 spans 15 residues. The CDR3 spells CSLPGQIIAKNIQYF. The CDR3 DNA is TGCAGTCTACCGGGACAGATTATAGCCAAAAACATTCAGTACTTC.

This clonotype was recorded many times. The CDR3 DNA follows: TGTGCCACCAGTGCCGGGACCCTCGAGAGGTACACCTTC. It codes for CATSAGTLERYTF. The rearrangement uses TRBV24-1 and TRBJ1-2; a possible D gene is TRBD1 (5 bases). This CDR3 is built from 13 residues. The germline V and J ends were trimmed by 5 bases and 11 bases, with 17 bases remaining between them. In germline, CDR1 is KGHDR, CDR2 SFDVKD.

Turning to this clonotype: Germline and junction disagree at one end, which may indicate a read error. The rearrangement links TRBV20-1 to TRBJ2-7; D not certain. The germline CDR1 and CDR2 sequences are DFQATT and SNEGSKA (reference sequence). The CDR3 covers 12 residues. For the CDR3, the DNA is TGCAGTGTGGCATGGGGAAGGAACGAGCAGTCCTTC. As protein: CSVAWGRNEQSF.

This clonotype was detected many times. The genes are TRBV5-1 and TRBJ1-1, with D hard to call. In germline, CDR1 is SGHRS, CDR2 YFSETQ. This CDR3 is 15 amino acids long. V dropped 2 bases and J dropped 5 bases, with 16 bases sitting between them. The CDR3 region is CASSFGAGLGTEAFF. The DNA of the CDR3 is TGCGCCAGCAGCTTCGGTGCGGGTTTGGGGACTGAAGCTTTCTTT.

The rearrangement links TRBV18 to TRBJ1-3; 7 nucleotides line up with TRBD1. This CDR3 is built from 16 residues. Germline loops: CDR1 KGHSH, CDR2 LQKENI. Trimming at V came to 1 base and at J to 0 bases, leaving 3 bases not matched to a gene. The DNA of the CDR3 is TGTGCCAGCTCACCACGGGACAGCAACTCTGGAAACACCATATATTTT. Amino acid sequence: CASSPRDSNSGNTIYF.

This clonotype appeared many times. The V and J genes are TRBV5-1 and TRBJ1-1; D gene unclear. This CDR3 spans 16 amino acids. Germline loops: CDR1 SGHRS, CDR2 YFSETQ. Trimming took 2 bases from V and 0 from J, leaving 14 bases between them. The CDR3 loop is CASSLRQQALNTEAFF. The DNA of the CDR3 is TGCGCCAGCAGCTTAAGACAACAAGCCCTGAACACTGAAGCTTTCTTT.

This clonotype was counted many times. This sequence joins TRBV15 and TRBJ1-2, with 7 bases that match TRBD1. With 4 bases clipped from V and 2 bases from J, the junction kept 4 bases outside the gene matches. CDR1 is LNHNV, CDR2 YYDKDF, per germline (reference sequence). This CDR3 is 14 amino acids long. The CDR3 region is CATSNRGNNYGYTF. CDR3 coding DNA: TGTGCCACCAGCAACAGGGGAAACAACTATGGCTACACCTTC.